This T cell receptor beta chain emerged from a study of CD4 T cells in relation to SARS-CoV-2 and coronaviruses. Study-wide background: Convalescent donors were aged about 20 to 75, with median around 40 years. Of the patients, about 8 were male, a few female, two Hispanic.

Of note for this clone: Its matching antigen is unknown.

Naive and memory CD4+ T cells were separated from cryopreserved PBMCs. Naive or memory CD4+ cells were cultured 1:1 with T cell-depleted PBMCs plus CEF. The table came from immunoSEQ multiplex PCR; TCRdb's copy has only in-frame clones and leaves some out. The sample carries around 40,000 clones, about 80% recorded once. Per germline, CDR1 SEHNR and CDR2 FQNEAQ (reference sequence). The CDR3 consists of 13 residues. The germline V and J ends were trimmed by 1 base and 5 bases, with 8 bases remaining between them. The sequencing sample was made of naive CD4+ T cells from PBMCs, cultured in vitro. Subset meaning: naive CD4+ T cells isolated by negative enrichment. The source of this sequence is an adult with COVID-19. The chain employs TRBV7-9 and TRBJ1-2; D remains ambiguous. CDR3 region: CASSLGPMYGYTF. In DNA form, the CDR3 reads TGTGCCAGCAGCTTAGGGCCAATGTATGGCTACACCTTC.